This TCR beta chain was profiled in a study of T cells in Graves' hyperthyroidism and ophthalmopathy. Whole-study findings and limits: Ophthalmopathy, as predicted by the model, came a median roughly 6.5 months after the prediction. The majority of expanded thyroid clonotypes above 0.001 also appeared in blood.

At least 3 on the Clinical Activity Score was recorded for ophthalmopathy patients, who also had NOSPECS grade at least 4 and duration under 3 months. Diagnostic assessment was based on clinical symptoms, serum thyroxine and TRAb, thyroid ultrasound and orbital computed tomography. There are many counts of this clonotype. Its antigen is not identified. Amplification targeted TCR beta CDR3 regions from RNA transcripts. With the HTBI primer set, the TCR CDR3 went through a first round of RT-PCR. TCRdb reprocessed the multiplex PCR reads via MiXCR and lists one record per CDR3 protein. Among a few hundred thousand distinct CDR3 sequences listed, around 20% were seen once. The CDR3 loop spans 13 amino acids. Trimming took off 2 bases at V and 4 bases at J, with 8 bases between the two ends.

The sequence derives from a man younger than 35 with Graves' ophthalmopathy. J is TRBJ2-5 and V is TRBV12-3 or TRBV12-4; D unresolved. Specimen: blood. CDR3 nucleotides: TGTGCCAGCAGTTTATTCGCTTCAGAGACCCAGTACTTC. Amino acids: CASSLFASETQYF.